This T cell receptor (beta chain) originates from a study of CD8 T cells in Susac syndrome. Notes on this clonotype: Its antigen is currently unknown.

The CDR3 contains 14 residues. Per the germline V gene, CDR1 is SQVTM and CDR2 is ANQGSEA. The V end lost 1 base, the J end lost 6 bases, and 15 bases lay between the germline ends. Study outcomes and limitations: The total CD8+ repertoires contained around 15 Susac-specific public clones, and the CD8+ TEMRA repertoires contained about 5.

As judged by recently defined diagnostic criteria, patients with Susac syndrome had definite or probable disease. The CD8+ and CD4+ T cells were negatively isolated, with the TEMRA cells enriched by FACS. When the RNA was reverse transcribed, random hexamers were used with an input of roughly 0.5 to 1 ug. Across 54 Vbeta and 13 Jbeta, TCR beta CDR3 was amplified with immunoSEQ multiplex PCR. MiXCR, run by TCRdb on the immunoSEQ multiplex PCR reads, gives a single entry per CDR3 protein. The sample lists about 53,000 distinct CDR3 sequences, over 90% occurring once. The sequence was obtained from a human donor with Susac syndrome. The sequenced sample consisted of CD8+ T cells from PBMCs. The chain couples TRBV29-1 to TRBJ1-2, with TRBD1 as a possible D gene (6 bases). CDR3 loop: CSVEVEGGMDGYTF. CDR3 DNA: TGCAGCGTTGAAGTAGAAGGGGGGATGGATGGCTACACCTTC.